These T cell receptor beta chains were read from a single sample in a study of control samples from healthy donors and cancer patients. Produced via immunoSEQ multiplex PCR; TCRdb's table is partial and in-frame only. This table holds 100,000 to 150,000 clones, 75% to 95% found once. Sequencing was carried out using blood. Every receptor here comes from a man between 18 and 29 years old in good health. CDR3s include the opening cysteine and the closing phenylalanine or tryptophan. A D gene is named only where the DNA matches it firmly. Clone size, where shown, is once, few, many, or a class for clones that have expanded.

J	V	D	size	DNA	CDR3
TRBJ1-1	TRBV30	.	.	TGTGCCTGGAGTAGAACAGGGCTGGAAACTGAAGCTTTCTTT	CAWSRTGLETEAFF
TRBJ2-1	TRBV7-9	.	.	TGTGCCAGCAGCTTTGTCCGAGCCGGTGACAATGAGCAGTTCTTC	CASSFVRAGDNEQFF
TRBJ1-6	TRBV2	.	once	TGTGCCAGCGTGGACGGATCGTATAATTCACCCCTCCACTTT	CASVDGSYNSPLHF
TRBJ1-4	TRBV28	TRBD1	.	TGTGCCAGCAGCCTCTTTCCGGGACAGACTAATGAAAAACTGTTTTTT	CASSLFPGQTNEKLFF
TRBJ1-1	TRBV5-4	.	.	TGTGCCAGCAGCTCCGGGACGGGGAACACTGAAGCTTTCTTT	CASSSGTGNTEAFF
TRBJ1-2	TRBV6-5	TRBD1	.	TGTGCCAGCAGCCGAGCGGGACAGGGGGTTGAAGGCTACACCTTC	CASSRAGQGVEGYTF
TRBJ2-7	TRBV6-5	TRBD2	.	TGTGCCAGCAGAGCCGGGACTAGCCCGTTCCGCGAGCAGTACTTC	CASRAGTSPFREQYF
TRBJ2-5	TRBV27	.	.	TGTGCCAGCAGTTTATCGAGACAGTGGGAGACCCAGTACTTC	CASSLSRQWETQYF
TRBJ2-3	TRBV4-1	.	once	TGCGCCAGCAGCCAAGCGGGGCTCACAGATACGCAGTATTTT	CASSQAGLTDTQYF
TRBJ2-3	TRBV5-1	TRBD1	.	TGCGCCAGCAGCTTACAGGGGTTGGGGGATACGCAGTATTTT	CASSLQGLGDTQYF
TRBJ1-6	TRBV7-2	TRBD1	.	TGTGCCAGCAGCGTCACCGGGACAGGGAATTCACCCCTCCACTTT	CASSVTGTGNSPLHF
TRBJ2-5	TRBV18	TRBD2	.	TGTGCCAGCTCACCGCGGACTAGCGGGGGGCAAGAGACCCAGTACTTC	CASSPRTSGGQETQYF
TRBJ2-7	TRBV14	.	.	TGTGCCAGCAGCCAAGAGGGACTTATGTCCTACGAGCAGTACTTC	CASSQEGLMSYEQYF
TRBJ2-3	TRBV4-2	.	.	TGTGCCAGCAGCCAGGGCTTGGGCCCAGATACGCAGTATTTT	CASSQGLGPDTQYF
TRBJ1-1	TRBV7-2	.	once	TGTGCCAGCAGCTTAGCTAATAGGGGCGGGACTGAAGCTTTCTTT	CASSLANRGGTEAFF
TRBJ2-1	TRBV19	TRBD2	.	TGTGCCAGTAGAAACCAACTAGCGGGAGGAGTCAATGAGCAGTTCTTC	CASRNQLAGGVNEQFF
TRBJ2-3	TRBV28	.	.	TGTGCCAGCAGTTTACGGGGGAGCGCAGATACGCAGTATTTT	CASSLRGSADTQYF
TRBJ1-2	TRBV6-5	.	once	TGTGCCAGCAGGCGCGGCACCCTCTATGGCTACACCTTC	CASRRGTLYGYTF
TRBJ2-4	TRBV28	TRBD1	.	TGTGCCAGCAGTTTTTTAGGACAGGGTACGAACATTCAGTACTTC	CASSFLGQGTNIQYF
TRBJ2-1	TRBV9	.	.	TGTGCCAGCAGCGTAGCTCCGGCTCGGGGCGGGGCCCGAGGGGAGCAGTTCTTC	CASSVAPARGGARGEQFF
TRBJ1-2	TRBV28	TRBD1	.	TGTGCCAGCAGTTTTTTAATCTTGACAGGGGACTATGGCTACACCTTC	CASSFLILTGDYGYTF
TRBJ2-3	TRBV30	.	.	TGTGCCTGGAGTGTAGAAGATACGCAGTATTTT	CAWSVEDTQYF
TRBJ2-1	TRBV30	.	.	TGTGCCTGGAGTGGGGACATATCCTCCTACAATGAGCAGTTCTTC	CAWSGDISSYNEQFF
TRBJ2-3	TRBV7-3	.	.	TGTGCCAGCAGCTTAAGCGACCGGGGCACAGATACGCAGTATTTT	CASSLSDRGTDTQYF
TRBJ1-5	TRBV2	.	.	TGTGCCAGCAGTGAAGTCCCGAATCAGCCCCAGCATTTT	CASSEVPNQPQHF
TRBJ1-3	TRBV9	.	.	TGTGCCAGCAGCCTAGCTACAGGGTCTGGAAACACCATATATTTT	CASSLATGSGNTIYF
TRBJ1-2	TRBV7-9	.	.	TGTGCCAGCAGCCCCGGACAGCTTAACTATGGCTACACCTTC	CASSPGQLNYGYTF
TRBJ1-2	TRBV5-4	.	.	TGTGCCAGCAGCTTGGTGGGGGCCCTGGGTGGCTACACCTTC	CASSLVGALGGYTF
TRBJ2-2	TRBV5-1	TRBD2	.	TGCGCCAGCAGCCCAGGACTAGCGATGAACACCGGGGAGCTGTTTTTT	CASSPGLAMNTGELFF
TRBJ2-3	TRBV4-1	.	.	TGCGCCAGCAGCCAAGGTCCCCTCGCGACAGATACGCAGTATTTT	CASSQGPLATDTQYF
TRBJ1-1	TRBV7-3	TRBD1	.	TGTGCCAGCAGCTCTCAGGGGGCCGGTGAAGCTTTCTTT	CASSSQGAGEAFF
TRBJ1-1	TRBV27	TRBD1	few	TGTGCCAGCAGTGGGACAGGGGGCCGCACTGAAGCTTTCTTT	CASSGTGGRTEAFF
TRBJ1-1	TRBV2	.	.	TGTGCCAGCAGCTTTAAGGGAGGGGCCGGCACTGAAGCTTTCTTT	CASSFKGGAGTEAFF
TRBJ2-2	TRBV11-3	.	.	TGTGCCAGCAGCTCGGGCAGGTCTGACGCCGGGGAGCTGTTTTTT	CASSSGRSDAGELFF
TRBJ2-5	TRBV24-1	.	.	TGTGCCACCAGTGATTCGTCCTGGTCGGGGCCTAGGGAGACCCAGTACTTC	CATSDSSWSGPRETQYF
TRBJ1-2	TRBV27	.	.	TGTGCCAGCAGTCTCGGCCGGGACAACTCTTATTATGGCTACACCTTC	CASSLGRDNSYYGYTF
TRBJ1-3	TRBV14	.	.	TGTGCCAGCAGCCAGGGAGGTGGAAACACCATATATTTT	CASSQGGGNTIYF
TRBJ2-1	TRBV7-2	TRBD2	.	TGTGCCAGCAGCTTATCCTTTAGCGGGCGCTCCTACAATGAGCAGTTCTTC	CASSLSFSGRSYNEQFF
TRBJ2-3	TRBV7-8	TRBD2	.	TGTGCCAGCAGCCCAAGCGGGGGGAAGAGCACAGATACGCAGTATTTT	CASSPSGGKSTDTQYF
TRBJ1-4	TRBV7-9	.	.	TGTGCCAGCAGCTTAGCAGGAGGGCGGTCTAATGAAAAACTGTTTTTT	CASSLAGGRSNEKLFF
TRBJ2-1	TRBV9	.	.	TGTGCCAGCAGCCCTCGGGGTGGGGTGGGAAATGAGCAGTTCTTC	CASSPRGGVGNEQFF
TRBJ2-5	TRBV19	TRBD2	once	TGTGCCAGTAGTATAGGTAGCGGGGGTCGGCGAGAGACCCAGTACTTC	CASSIGSGGRRETQYF
TRBJ1-6	TRBV2	TRBD1	.	TGTGCCAGCAGTGAAGGGACAGGGGATAATTCACCCCTCCACTTT	CASSEGTGDNSPLHF
TRBJ1-4	TRBV24-1	TRBD1	.	TGTGCCACCAGCGAACAGGGGGAGGAGGAAAAACTGTTTTTT	CATSEQGEEEKLFF
TRBJ2-1	TRBV7-3	TRBD2	.	TGTGCCAGCAGCTTAGGACTAGCCATGGATGAGCAGTTCTTC	CASSLGLAMDEQFF
TRBJ2-2	TRBV3-1/TRBV3-2	TRBD2	.	TGTGCCAGCAGCCAAGGACTAGCGGGAGGAGGCTTCGGGGAGCTGTTTTTT	CASSQGLAGGGFGELFF
TRBJ2-1	TRBV27	TRBD2	.	TGTGCCAGCAGTCTAGGACTAGCAGGCTACAATGAGCAGTTCTTC	CASSLGLAGYNEQFF
TRBJ2-5	TRBV29-1	.	.	TGCAGCGTCCAGGGAAAGGTGAGGTTGGAGACCCAGTACTTC	CSVQGKVRLETQYF
TRBJ2-2	TRBV5-6	.	.	TGTGCCAGCAGCTTGATTGATAACGGCGGGGAGCTGTTTTTT	CASSLIDNGGELFF
TRBJ1-6	TRBV19	TRBD1	few	TGTGCCAGTAGTATTACAGGGGGAACGTCACCCCTCCACTTT	CASSITGGTSPLHF
TRBJ2-7	TRBV30	.	.	TGTGCCTGGAGTAATATGCGCTACGAGCAGTACTTC	CAWSNMRYEQYF